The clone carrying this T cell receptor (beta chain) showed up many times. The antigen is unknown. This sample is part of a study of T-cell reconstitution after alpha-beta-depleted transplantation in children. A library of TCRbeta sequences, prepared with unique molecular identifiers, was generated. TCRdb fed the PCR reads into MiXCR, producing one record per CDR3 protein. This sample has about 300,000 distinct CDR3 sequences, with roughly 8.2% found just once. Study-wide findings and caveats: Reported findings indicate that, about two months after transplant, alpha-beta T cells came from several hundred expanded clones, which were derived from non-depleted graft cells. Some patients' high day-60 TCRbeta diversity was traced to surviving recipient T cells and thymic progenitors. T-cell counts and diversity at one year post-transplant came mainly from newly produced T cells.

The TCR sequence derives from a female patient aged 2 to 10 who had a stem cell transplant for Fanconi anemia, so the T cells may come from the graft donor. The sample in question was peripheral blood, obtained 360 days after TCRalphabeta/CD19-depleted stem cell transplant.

The CDR3 is CASRSTGDEQFF. CDR3 nucleotides: TGTGCCAGCAGGTCTACAGGGGATGAGCAGTTCTTC. This sequence joins TRBV7-2 and TRBJ2-1; 7 nucleotides agree with TRBD1. CDR1 is SGHTA and CDR2 is FQGNSA in the germline V gene. V was pared by 6 bases and J by 8 bases, with 4 bases of the junction left unmatched. CDR3 length: 12 amino acids.